The next 10 T cell receptor beta chains were all read from a single sample in a study of early stage breast cancer tumors. TCRdb keeps only in-frame clones here, not all; method: immunoSEQ multiplex PCR. The table shows fewer than 70,000 clones, with 65% to 80% occurring only once. Sequencing was performed on blood. The receptors stem from a person younger than 45 with breast cancer.

The chain combines TRBV7-9 with TRBJ2-1; TRBD2 matches at 10 bases. Per the germline V gene, CDR1 is SEHNR and CDR2 is FQNEAQ (reference sequence). The CDR3 loop spans 15 amino acids. With 5 bases clipped from V and 7 bases from J, the junction kept 8 bases outside the gene matches. CDR3 residues: CASSPSGSYKNEQFF. CDR3 nucleotides: TGTGCCAGCAGCCCTAGCGGGAGTTATAAGAATGAGCAGTTCTTC.

The chain is built from TRBV6-5 and TRBJ2-7, with D possibly matching TRBD1 (5 bases). This CDR3 is 13 amino acids long. Per germline, CDR1 MNHEY and CDR2 SVGAGI. Trimming stripped 0 bases from V and 6 bases from J, with 9 bases between. CDR3 residues: CASSYSGQGEQYF. CDR3 nucleotide sequence: TGTGCCAGCAGTTACTCTGGGCAGGGCGAGCAGTACTTC.

This chain joins TRBV7-3 and TRBJ1-1; D uncertain. The CDR3 runs to 15 residues. Germline values: CDR1 SGHTA, CDR2 FQGTGA. Trimming left V 2 bases short and J 0 bases short, with 10 bases between. CDR3 protein: CASSLGHVMNTEAFF. The DNA for the CDR3 is TGTGCCAGCAGCTTAGGCCACGTTATGAACACTGAAGCTTTCTTT.

This clone was seen a handful of times. The V call is TRBV4-2, the J call TRBJ2-7; 8 bases line up with TRBD2. The CDR3 runs to 17 residues. Germline CDR1 is LGHNA and CDR2 is YNFKEQ. Unmatched junction bases numbered 7, after V lost 0 bases and J lost 0 bases. CDR3 in amino acids: CASSQDAIAGSSYEQYF. The CDR3 DNA reads as TGTGCCAGCAGCCAAGATGCGATAGCGGGGTCCTCCTACGAGCAGTACTTC.

The V call is TRBV10-3, the J call TRBJ1-2, with D unresolved. The CDR3 runs to 12 residues. V shed 10 bases and J shed 2 bases, with 11 bases lying between them. CDR1 is ENHRY and CDR2 is SYGVKD in the germline V gene. CDR3 protein: CATQTENYGYTF. The CDR3 DNA reads TGTGCCACCCAGACCGAAAACTATGGCTACACCTTC.

This chain uses TRBV18 with TRBJ2-5, with D perhaps given as TRBD1 or TRBD2 (5 bases each). Trimming stripped 3 bases from V and 2 bases from J, with 13 bases between. This CDR3 is built from 15 residues. Germline V gene sequence: CDR1 KGHSH, CDR2 LQKENI. For the CDR3, the DNA is TGTGCCAGCTCACCTTTGGGACGGAAGCAAGAGACCCAGTACTTC. Translated: CASSPLGRKQETQYF.

V usage is TRBV10-3 and J usage is TRBJ2-7, with TRBD2 matching over 8 bases. With V trimmed by 2 bases and J by 1 base, 4 bases remained unmatched. CDR1 ENHRY and CDR2 SYGVKD come from the germline V gene. The CDR3 runs to 15 residues. The CDR3 DNA follows: TGTGCCATCAGTGAGGGAATAGCGGGGTCCTACGAGCAGTACTTC. Translating it yields CAISEGIAGSYEQYF.

V is TRBV10-2 and J is TRBJ2-3; D gene unclear. Germline V gene lookup returns CDR1 WSHSY and CDR2 SAAADI. V lost 8 bases and J 0 bases, leaving 15 bases between the germline ends. The CDR3 contains 15 residues. The CDR3 DNA follows: TGCGCCAGCCGAGGTTCCGTTGCTAGCACAGATACGCAGTATTTT. This translates into CASRGSVASTDTQYF.

V gene TRBV5-1 combines with J gene TRBJ1-1; no definite D call. Trimming shortened V by 2 bases and J by 1 base, and 9 bases separated the two germline ends. The length of the CDR3 is 14 residues. Germline V gene lookup returns CDR1 SGHRS and CDR2 YFSETQ. DNA for the CDR3: TGCGCCAGCAGCTTAGGGCAGCAGAACACTGAAGCTTTCTTT. This sequence encodes CASSLGQQNTEAFF.

The chain joins TRBV6-5 to TRBJ2-1; D gene uncertain. The CDR3 length is 15 residues. Germline loops: CDR1 MNHEY, CDR2 SVGAGI. V gave up 6 bases and J gave up 3 bases, with 15 bases separating them. The CDR3 nucleotides read TGTGCCAGCAGCCACCCTAGTCGAAACTACAATGAGCAGTTCTTC. This gives the protein CASSHPSRNYNEQFF.